Below are 30 T cell receptor beta chains sequenced from a single sample in a study of graft-versus-host responses after intestinal transplantation. Here immunoSEQ multiplex PCR was the method, and the copy in TCRdb shows in-frame clones only, minus some. The sample carries 20,000 to 30,000 clones, roughly 85% recorded once. The sequencing used PBMCs, collected roughly 29 days after intestinal transplant. The receptor set was obtained from a human patient who received an intestinal transplant, so some T cells may come from the graft donor.

This clone was recorded only once. The chain joins TRBV11-2 to TRBJ2-7; 7 bases agree with TRBD2. Germline CDR1 and CDR2: SGHAT and FQNNGV. The CDR3 spans 18 residues. Trimming took 5 bases from V and 3 from J; bases not matched to a gene: 19. DNA for the CDR3: TGTGCCAGCAGCCCGGAAAAGGCGGGAGTTGTGTTTATCTACGAGCAGTACTTC. It specifies CASSPEKAGVVFIYEQYF.

The chain uses TRBV30 and TRBJ1-1, with D uncertain. The V end was cut by 2 bases, the J end by 3 bases, with 19 bases between. Germline CDR1 and CDR2: GTSNPN and SVGIG (reference sequence). The CDR3 runs to 16 residues. In DNA, the CDR3 is TGTGCCTGGAGTAAGTTTCGTTCGCGGGGAGACACTGAAGCTTTCTTT. Its translation: CAWSKFRSRGDTEAFF.

V is TRBV5-1 and J is TRBJ1-2; TRBD1 aligns across 7 bases. Germline trimming cut 0 bases from V and 4 bases from J; bases unmatched to any gene: 3. The CDR3 runs to 14 residues. CDR1 is SGHRS and CDR2 is YFSETQ in the germline V gene. The CDR3: CASSLGQGFYGYTF. CDR3 bases: TGCGCCAGCAGCTTGGGACAGGGTTTCTATGGCTACACCTTC. The whole variable domain, remainder taken from reference TRBV5-1 and TRBJ1-2, is KAGVTQTPRYLIKTRGQQVTLSCSPISGHRSVSWYQQTPGQGLQFLFEYFSETQRNKGNFPGRFSGRQFSNSRSEMNVSTLELGDSALYLCASSLGQGFYGYTFGSGTRLTVV.

The gene calls are TRBV10-3 and TRBJ2-5; D may match TRBD1 or TRBD2 (5 bases each). The J call is in doubt because the DNA end fits TRBJ2-7 better. Per the germline V gene, CDR1 is ENHRY and CDR2 is SYGVKD. CDR3 length: 16 residues. The CDR3 DNA reads TGTGCCATCAGTGAGTCCGAACGGGACCGGATCTACGAGCAGTACTTC. It translates to CAISESERDRIYEQYF.

This sequence joins TRBV2 and TRBJ2-3, with 7 nucleotides matching TRBD2. The germline CDR1 and CDR2 sequences are SNHLY and FYNNEI. CDR3 length: 15 residues. V was clipped by 1 base and J by 1 base; unmatched bases: 2. The DNA of the CDR3 is TGTGCCAGCAGTGAAGAAGCGGGGCGCACAGATACGCAGTATTTT. Its translation: CASSEEAGRTDTQYF.

The rearrangement joins TRBV7-2 to TRBJ1-2; D is ambiguous. This CDR3 has 16 residues. The V gene's germline CDR1 is SGHTA and CDR2 FQGNSA. V was cut by 2 bases and J by 1 base, with 14 bases left in between. DNA for the CDR3: TGTGCCAGCAGCTTAAACCCCGCGGTGAATAACTATGGCTACACCTTC. It is translated as CASSLNPAVNNYGYTF.

The chain joins TRBV19 to TRBJ2-1, with 11 bases fitting TRBD1. The CDR3 is 12 amino acids. The V gene's germline CDR1 is LNHDA and CDR2 SQIVND (reference sequence). Trimming removed 5 bases from V and 11 bases from J; junction bases left unmatched: 2. CDR3 sequence reads: CASSRDRGKQFF. The CDR3 coding sequence is TGTGCCAGTAGTCGGGACAGGGGGAAGCAGTTCTTC. The full variable domain, in which reference TRBV19 and TRBJ2-1 provide the parts outside the CDR3, is DGGITQSPKYLFRKEGQNVTLSCEQNLNHDAMYWYRQDPGQGLRLIYYSQIVNDFQKGDIAEGYSVSREKKESFPLTVTSAQKNPTAFYLCASSRDRGKQFFGPGTRLTVL.

V and J are TRBV6-5 and TRBJ1-3; D possibly corresponds to TRBD1 (5 bases). Germline V gives CDR1 MNHEY, CDR2 SVGAGI. The CDR3 is made up of 15 amino acids. Trimming stripped 5 bases from V and 0 bases from J, with 11 bases between. The CDR3, as DNA: TGTGCCAGCAGTCTGGGGGAGAGCTCTGGAAACACCATATATTTT. It yields the protein CASSLGESSGNTIYF.

The chain is built from TRBV2 and TRBJ2-3, with TRBD2 identical over 12 bases. Germline CDR1 is SNHLY and CDR2 is FYNNEI. Germline trimming cut 8 bases from V and 0 bases from J; bases unmatched to any gene: 12. The CDR3 covers 18 residues. The chain's CDR3 is CASGDTSGGLRSTDTQYF. CDR3 in DNA: TGTGCCAGCGGAGATACTAGCGGGGGGCTCCGTAGCACAGATACGCAGTATTTT. Together with reference TRBV2 and TRBJ2-3, the CDR3 gives the full variable domain: EPEVTQTPSHQVTQMGQEVILRCVPISNHLYFYWYRQILGQKVEFLVSFYNNEISEKSEIFDDQFSVERPDGSNFTLKIRSTKLEDSAMYFCASGDTSGGLRSTDTQYFGPGTRLTVL.

This rearrangement joins TRBV6-6 to TRBJ2-7, with a possible D match to TRBD2 (6 bases). The V end was cut by 6 bases, the J end by 0 bases, with 9 bases between. CDR1 MNHNY and CDR2 SVGAGI come from the germline V gene (reference sequence). The CDR3 runs 13 residues. The DNA for the CDR3 is TGTGCCAGCAGCCGGGGGTTCTCCTACGAGCAGTACTTC. Amino acid sequence: CASSRGFSYEQYF.

The chain carries TRBV10-3 and TRBJ2-7, with 9 bases matching TRBD2. There are 19 residues in the CDR3. Germline V CDR1 and CDR2: ENHRY, SYGVKD. After removal of 3 bases from V and 2 bases from J, the junction contained 17 bases not matched to a gene. For the CDR3, the DNA is TGTGCCATCAGTGAACGAGCGAGCGGCGGGAGGGCCCCGACCTACGAGCAGTACTTC. This gives the protein CAISERASGGRAPTYEQYF.

The chain uses TRBV5-1 and TRBJ2-2; 7 bases are a match to TRBD1. The length of the CDR3 is 16 residues. The J segment lost 0 bases and the V segment lost 5 bases, leaving 7 bases of the junction unmatched. Germline V lookup: CDR1 SGHRS, CDR2 YFSETQ. The chain's CDR3 is CASRETGIPNTGELFF. CDR3 bases: TGCGCCAGCAGAGAGACAGGGATCCCGAACACCGGGGAGCTGTTTTTT.

This rearrangement joins TRBV13 to TRBJ2-5, with D possibly being TRBD2 (7 bases). From germline, CDR1 is PRHDT and CDR2 FYEKMQ (reference sequence). V lost 4 bases to trimming and J lost 5 bases, with 14 bases between them. The CDR3 consists of 14 residues. The CDR3 region is CASSSLGGHETQYF. The CDR3 DNA follows: TGTGCCAGCAGCTCACTGGGGGGGCACGAGACCCAGTACTTC. The variable domain in full, completed from reference TRBV13 and TRBJ2-5, reads AAGVIQSPRHLIKEKRETATLKCYPIPRHDTVYWYQQGPGQDPQFLISFYEKMQSDKGSIPDRFSAQQFSDYHSELNMSSLELGDSALYFCASSSLGGHETQYFGPGTRLLVL.

The CDR3, as DNA: TGTGCTAGTGGTTTGGGGACTAGCGTTTACAATGAGCAGTTCTTC. Amino acid sequence: CASGLGTSVYNEQFF. The rearrangement uses TRBV12-5 and TRBJ2-1; 9 positions match TRBD2. The V gene end was trimmed by 1 base and the J gene end by 4 bases; junction bases not matched to a gene: 2. Germline CDR1 reads LGHNT; CDR2 reads FRNRAP. CDR3 length equals 15 residues.

This chain links TRBV9 with TRBJ2-1; possibly TRBD1 for D (6 bases). Germline CDR1 and CDR2: SGDLS and YYNGEE. The length of the CDR3 is 17 residues. Trimming cost V 3 bases and J 5 bases, with 21 bases left between them. CDR3 in amino acids: CASSAVAWGLTHNEQFF. In DNA, the CDR3 is TGTGCCAGCAGCGCGGTGGCTTGGGGGCTGACCCACAATGAGCAGTTCTTC.

In nucleotides, the CDR3 is TGTGCCAGCAGCTTGGTAGCGGGCACAGATACGCAGTATTTT. Translated: CASSLVAGTDTQYF. The rearrangement joins TRBV5-5 to TRBJ2-3; D possibly corresponds to TRBD2 (6 bases). The germline V gene has CDR1 SGHKS and CDR2 YYEKEE (reference sequence). V gave up 0 bases and J gave up 1 base, with 6 bases separating them. CDR3 size: 14 residues.

This CDR3 reads CASNLTPYEQYF. Written as DNA, the CDR3 is TGTGCCAGCAACCTGACGCCCTACGAGCAGTACTTC. The chain joins TRBV7-2 to TRBJ2-7, with D hard to call. Trimming removed 7 bases from V and 2 bases from J, with 9 bases in between. CDR1 and CDR2 (germline): SGHTA, FQGNSA. The CDR3 sequence is 12 residues long.

In nucleotides, the CDR3 is TGCGCCAGCAGCCACCAAGCGCGACAGGGGTACGAGCAGTACTTC. It codes for CASSHQARQGYEQYF. The rearrangement uses TRBV4-1 and TRBJ2-7, with 8 bases fitting TRBD1. J lost 4 bases, V lost 3 bases, and 8 bases had no gene match. The length of the CDR3 is 15 residues. The germline CDR1 and CDR2 sequences are MGHRA and YSYEKL.

V and J are TRBV6-1 and TRBJ2-7, with TRBD1 matching 7 bases. From germline, CDR1 is MNHNS and CDR2 SASEGT. The CDR3 is 16 residues long. J gave up 3 bases and V 2 bases, and 10 bases lay outside the gene matches. The CDR3 loop is CASSEPSGTDYYEQYF. As DNA, the CDR3 is TGTGCCAGCAGTGAACCGTCCGGGACAGACTACTACGAGCAGTACTTC.

The chain recombines TRBV5-4 with TRBJ1-1; D is undetermined. The germline V and J ends were trimmed by 3 bases and 0 bases, with 15 bases remaining between them. The CDR3 has 16 residues. The germline V gene encodes CDR1 SGHNT and CDR2 YYREEE (reference sequence). The chain's CDR3 is CASSSPLAGMNTEAFF. CDR3 DNA: TGTGCCAGCAGCTCCCCTCTGGCAGGCATGAACACTGAAGCTTTCTTT.

This sequence joins TRBV9 and TRBJ2-7; D remains ambiguous. This CDR3 has 14 residues. The germline V and J ends were trimmed by 0 bases and 4 bases, with 11 bases remaining between them. Looked up from germline, CDR1 is SGDLS and CDR2 is YYNGEE. The CDR3 is CASSVDTTVYEQYF. The CDR3, as DNA: TGTGCCAGCAGCGTAGATACGACGGTATACGAGCAGTACTTC.

This chain joins TRBV20-1 and TRBJ2-7; D remains unclear. This CDR3 is 11 amino acids long. Trimming shortened V by 6 bases and J by 2 bases, and 8 bases separated the two germline ends. Germline values: CDR1 DFQATT, CDR2 SNEGSKA (reference sequence). CDR3 nucleotide sequence: TGCAGTGCCTGGTGGGCCTACGAGCAGTACTTC. It codes for CSAWWAYEQYF.

The sample holds a few counts of this clone. This chain joins TRBV5-1 and TRBJ2-2, with TRBD1 matching over 10 bases. The V gene's germline CDR1 is SGHRS and CDR2 YFSETQ. CDR3 length: 17 residues. V lost 3 bases to trimming and J lost 3 bases; unmatched junction nucleotides: 8. The CDR3 region is CASSWAGGTGDTGELFF. Written as DNA, the CDR3 is TGCGCCAGCAGCTGGGCCGGCGGGACAGGGGACACCGGGGAGCTGTTTTTT.

The chain combines TRBV11-2 with TRBJ2-7; 11 bases line up with TRBD2. The germline V gene has CDR1 SGHAT and CDR2 FQNNGV. The V segment lost 5 bases and the J segment 2 bases; nucleotides outside the gene matches: 5. This CDR3 contains 15 residues. The CDR3, as DNA: TGTGCCAGCAGCCCTCCGGGACTAGCGGCCTACGAGCAGTACTTC. Its translation is CASSPPGLAAYEQYF.

The CDR3 DNA follows: TGTGCCAGCAGTTTGATGGGGACTAGCACAGATACGCAGTATTTT. Protein product: CASSLMGTSTDTQYF. The chain carries TRBV28 and TRBJ2-3; possibly TRBD2 for D (6 bases). The CDR3 spans 15 residues. The V gene lost 3 bases and the J gene lost 0 bases, with 10 bases spanning the gap. Germline CDR1 reads MDHEN; CDR2 reads SYDVKM.

This clone was observed a handful of times. This sequence joins TRBV5-1 and TRBJ2-5; D is ambiguous. Trimming pared 4 bases from V and 1 base from J, leaving 2 bases between. There are 11 residues in the CDR3. The germline V gene encodes CDR1 SGHRS and CDR2 YFSETQ. The CDR3 DNA follows: TGCGCCAGCAGCGTCCAAGAGACCCAGTACTTC. This codes for CASSVQETQYF.

This clone was recorded once. The rearrangement links TRBV7-9 to TRBJ1-1; D not certain. CDR3 length: 15 residues. Germline V gene lookup returns CDR1 SEHNR and CDR2 FQNEAQ (reference sequence). The germline V and J ends were trimmed by 3 bases and 2 bases, with 13 bases remaining between them. The DNA for the CDR3 is TGTGCCAGCAGCTTTTCACCGGGAGGAAACACTGAAGCTTTCTTT. The encoded protein is CASSFSPGGNTEAFF.

The chain carries TRBV6-6 and TRBJ1-4; TRBD1 is a possible D gene (6 bases). The germline gives CDR1 MNHNY, CDR2 SVGAGI (reference sequence). The CDR3 extends over 15 amino acids. Between the trimmed V and J ends, which lost 6 bases and 9 bases, there was a span of 20 bases. Here the CDR3 reads CASSPVLQGIKKLFF. The CDR3 DNA follows: TGTGCCAGCAGCCCGGTATTACAGGGTATAAAAAAACTGTTTTTT.

The gene calls are TRBV5-1 and TRBJ1-1; TRBD1 is a possible D gene (6 bases). V shed 0 bases and J shed 7 bases, with 19 bases lying between them. Looked up from germline, CDR1 is SGHRS and CDR2 is YFSETQ. There are 16 residues in the CDR3. The CDR3 region has the DNA TGCGCCAGCAGCTTGGCCTACCCGACAGGCTCATTTGAAGCTTTCTTT. As protein: CASSLAYPTGSFEAFF. The complete variable domain, with remaining parts taken from reference TRBV5-1 and TRBJ1-1, reads KAGVTQTPRYLIKTRGQQVTLSCSPISGHRSVSWYQQTPGQGLQFLFEYFSETQRNKGNFPGRFSGRQFSNSRSEMNVSTLELGDSALYLCASSLAYPTGSFEAFFGQGTRLTVV.

This clone was seen only a few times. CDR3: CASSETGWAGELFF. The CDR3 region has the DNA TGCGCCAGCAGTGAGACAGGGTGGGCCGGGGAGCTGTTTTTT. J is TRBJ2-2 and V is TRBV10-2; D is possibly TRBD1 (6 bases). CDR1 is WSHSY, CDR2 SAAADI, per germline. This CDR3 comprises 14 residues. Deletions cut 2 bases from V and 6 bases from J, with 10 bases between.